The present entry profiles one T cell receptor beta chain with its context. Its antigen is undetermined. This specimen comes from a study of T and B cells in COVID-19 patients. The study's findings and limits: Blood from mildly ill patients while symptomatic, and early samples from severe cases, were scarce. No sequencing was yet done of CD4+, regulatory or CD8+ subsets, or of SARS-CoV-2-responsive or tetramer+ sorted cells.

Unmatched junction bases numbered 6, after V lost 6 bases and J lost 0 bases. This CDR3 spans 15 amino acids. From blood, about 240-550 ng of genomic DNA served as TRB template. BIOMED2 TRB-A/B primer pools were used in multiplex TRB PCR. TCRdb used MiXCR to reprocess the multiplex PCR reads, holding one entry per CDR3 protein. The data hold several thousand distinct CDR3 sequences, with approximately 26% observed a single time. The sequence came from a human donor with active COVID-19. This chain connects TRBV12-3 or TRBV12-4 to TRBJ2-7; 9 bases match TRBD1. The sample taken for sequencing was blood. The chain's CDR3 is CASRWTGDSSYEQYF. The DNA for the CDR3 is TGTGCCAGCAGATGGACAGGGGATAGCTCCTACGAGCAGTACTTC.